These T cell receptor beta chains were read from a single sample in a study of long-term antiretroviral therapy in people with HIV. The protocol was immunoSEQ multiplex PCR, while the TCRdb copy is restricted to in-frame clones and leaves out a portion. The sample carries some 2,000 clones, around nine tenths recorded once. The source material was unsorted PBMCs, sampled 0.7 years after starting antiretroviral therapy. The receptors come from a woman in her fifties or sixties with HIV. Each CDR3 is given with its conserved first and last residue. A D gene is named only where the DNA matches it firmly.

v_call	j_call	d_call	cdr3_aa	cdr3_nt
TRBV9	TRBJ1-3	-	CASSVGGVSVNTIYF	TGTGCCAGCAGCGTAGGGGGAGTGTCTGTCAACACCATATATTTT
TRBV5-1	TRBJ2-5	TRBD2	CASSLGRGGETQYF	TGCGCCAGCAGCTTGGGTCGCGGGGGAGAGACCCAGTACTTC
TRBV11-1	TRBJ1-1	TRBD1	CASSLMPTGETEAFF	TGTGCCAGCAGCTTAATGCCGACAGGGGAAACTGAAGCTTTCTTT